These T cell receptor beta chains were read from a single sample in a study of blood T cell repertoires in COVID-19. TCRdb's table, derived via immunoSEQ multiplex PCR, lists solely in-frame clones and lacks some. Seen here are 120,000 to 150,000 clones, approximately 81% observed once, and the top ten hold 4.5% to 6%. The source material was PBMCs or T cells enriched from blood (not recorded which). Every receptor here comes from a man in his forties with acute COVID-19. Both conserved end residues are part of each CDR3. Only some rows state a clone size, as once, few, many or a class for expanded clones.

j_call clone_size v_call cdr3_length cdr3_aa
TRBJ1-2 - TRBV6-5 15 CASSRRTGGGPGYTF
TRBJ2-5 - TRBV24-1 16 CATSDPGTAVQETQYF
TRBJ2-1 - TRBV2 17 CASSPTSGTSPYNEQFF
TRBJ2-2 once TRBV6-2/TRBV6-3 14 CASSYRTLTGELFF
TRBJ2-7 - TRBV25-1 15 CASSPPGGHSYEQYF
TRBJ2-1 once TRBV28 17 CASSSGTGGARGNEQFF
TRBJ2-3 - TRBV5-1 13 CASSFDRADTQYF
TRBJ2-5 - TRBV6-1 15 CASSELWGATETQYF
TRBJ2-2 few TRBV4-3 18 CASSQETTSGGDTGELFF
TRBJ1-5 - TRBV5-8 12 CASSYSFQPQHF
TRBJ1-6 - TRBV30 15 CAWSGGQGFVSPLHF
TRBJ2-5 - TRBV5-4 14 CASSSETGAETQYF
TRBJ1-3 - TRBV11-2 16 CASSSQLRGRSNTIYF
TRBJ1-4 - TRBV3-1/TRBV3-2 20 CASSQDGDRRLQATNEKLFF
TRBJ2-7 - TRBV14 16 CASSQDRGQTLDEQYF
TRBJ2-7 once TRBV19 15 CASSIGTGGTYEQYF
TRBJ2-1 once TRBV6-2/TRBV6-3 14 CASSQLTDYNEQFF
TRBJ2-3 - TRBV2 13 CASSEQGGDTQYF
TRBJ2-1 - TRBV14 15 CASSHLGTGDLEQFF
TRBJ2-6 - TRBV28 15 CASRKQGTGANVLTF
TRBJ2-1 - TRBV7-6 21 CASSLAGLAGGLEVLGNEQFF
TRBJ2-5 once TRBV28 14 CASTRTSGQETQYF
TRBJ2-1 once TRBV5-5 14 CASSLRGGFNEQFF
TRBJ1-1 - TRBV7-9 13 CASSLVQDTEAFF
TRBJ2-5 few TRBV7-9 15 CASSLGSNRQETQYF